These 11 T cell receptor beta chains came from one sample sequenced in a study of cytomegalovirus exposure and HLA in healthy donors. The PCR ran on 60 Vbeta and 13 Jbeta primers. The table came from immunoSEQ multiplex PCR; TCRdb's copy has only in-frame clones and leaves some out. The sample lists approximately 160,000 clones; about 63% were seen once. The sample consisted of PBMCs. The receptors were sampled from a woman between 35 and 50 years old in good health and CMV-seropositive.

Comments on this clone: The junction departs from germline at one end; a sequencing error may be responsible. The rearrangement joins TRBV6-5 to TRBJ1-5; no clear D. The CDR3 is made up of 15 amino acids. Germline V gives CDR1 MNHEY, CDR2 SVGAGI. CDR3 sequence reads: CASSRRSGIGQPQNF. CDR3 DNA sequence: TGTGCCAGCAGCCGGCGGTCGGGGATAGGTCAGCCCCAGAATTTT.

This clone appeared once. The J gene is TRBJ2-6, the V gene TRBV7-9, with TRBD1 matching 7 bases. After removal of 2 bases from V and 0 bases from J, the junction contained 4 bases not matched to a gene. CDR3 length: 17 residues. The germline gives CDR1 SEHNR, CDR2 FQNEAQ (reference sequence). The CDR3 here is CASSLTGVVSGANVLTF. The CDR3 DNA reads as TGTGCCAGCAGCTTAACAGGGGTTGTCTCTGGGGCCAACGTCCTGACTTTC.

The V call is TRBV9, the J call TRBJ2-6; D remains ambiguous. This CDR3 has 14 amino acids. Germline V gives CDR1 SGDLS, CDR2 YYNGEE. The V and J ends lost 4 bases and 2 bases respectively, with 7 bases between them. CDR3 DNA sequence: TGTGCCAGCAGCTCCGGTACTGGGGCCAACGTCCTGACTTTC. This translates into CASSSGTGANVLTF.

The rearrangement joins TRBV28 to TRBJ2-1; 11 bases are a match to TRBD2. The CDR3 has 15 residues. The J segment lost 5 bases and the V segment lost 5 bases, leaving 5 bases of the junction unmatched. CDR1 is MDHEN and CDR2 is SYDVKM in the germline V gene. The chain's CDR3 is CASSGGTSGDNEQFF. CDR3 nucleotides: TGTGCCAGCAGTGGGGGGACTAGCGGTGACAATGAGCAGTTCTTC.

Only a few counts were recorded for this clone. This chain links TRBV6-6 with TRBJ1-5; D is undetermined. The CDR3 extends over 13 amino acids. V gave up 11 bases and J gave up 9 bases, with 20 bases separating them. The germline CDR1 and CDR2 sequences are MNHNY and SVGAGI (reference sequence). CDR3 in DNA: TGTGCCTCCTGGGAGGGTGGCGGTTGGCCCCAGCATTTT. This sequence encodes CASWEGGGWPQHF.

The chain carries TRBV6-5 and TRBJ2-1; D uncertain. The CDR3 sequence is 14 residues long. Germline values: CDR1 MNHEY, CDR2 SVGAGI. V lost 4 bases and J 5 bases, leaving 12 bases between the germline ends. Here the CDR3 reads CASSSITTDNEQFF. For the CDR3, the DNA is TGTGCCAGCAGTTCGATTACTACGGACAATGAGCAGTTCTTC.

This clone was observed a few times. The chain couples TRBV29-1 to TRBJ2-7; the D gene is possibly TRBD1 (5 bases). The CDR3 has 15 residues. Germline V lookup: CDR1 SQVTM, CDR2 ANQGSEA. The V end was cut by 2 bases, the J end by 2 bases, with 16 bases between. The CDR3: CSVELVTVLTYEQYF. CDR3 bases: TGCAGCGTTGAATTGGTGACAGTCCTGACCTACGAGCAGTACTTC.

J is TRBJ2-5 and V is TRBV5-1; 7 bases line up with TRBD2. Per the germline V gene, CDR1 is SGHRS and CDR2 is YFSETQ. The J segment lost 3 bases and the V segment lost 4 bases, leaving 6 bases of the junction unmatched. The CDR3 spans 14 residues. CDR3 sequence reads: CASSGGVLEETQYF. In nucleotides, the CDR3 is TGCGCCAGCAGCGGGGGGGTCCTCGAAGAGACCCAGTACTTC.

The chain recombines TRBV14 with TRBJ2-5; D is possibly TRBD1 (5 bases). The CDR3 length is 14 residues. CDR1 and CDR2 (germline): SGHDN, FVKESK. V was shortened by 1 base and J by 2 bases, with 8 bases between the two germline ends. CDR3 DNA: TGTGCCAGCAGCCAAGTGGCAGGGCAAGAGACCCAGTACTTC. This sequence encodes CASSQVAGQETQYF.

V gene TRBV4-3 combines with J gene TRBJ2-3; 7 positions match TRBD2. The CDR3 spans 16 residues. The V segment lost 0 bases and the J segment 8 bases; nucleotides outside the gene matches: 11. Germline CDR1 reads LGHNA; CDR2 reads YSLEER. The CDR3 sequence is CASSQDTSALPSTQYF. CDR3 bases: TGCGCCAGCAGCCAAGATACTAGCGCCCTCCCTTCTACGCAGTATTTT.

Worth noting for this clone: Mismatch with germline at one junction end may stem from a read error. The genes are TRBV4-2 and TRBJ1-2; D is ambiguous. This CDR3 has 16 amino acids. Germline V lookup: CDR1 LGHNA, CDR2 YNFKEQ. In DNA form, the CDR3 reads TGTGCCAGCAGCCAAGTTTCCGGGGATCGTTTGGATGGCTACCCCTTC. This translates into CASSQVSGDRLDGYPF.